This TCR beta chain originates from a study of cytomegalovirus exposure and HLA in healthy donors. Study conclusions and caveats: In an earlier analysis, most TCR beta V segments were productive about 87% or about 30% of the time. Three CMV-associated chains proved CMV antigen-specific in vitro.

The PCR made use of 60 Vbeta and 13 Jbeta primers. Under the authors' procedure: Counted up in a later analysis, unique TCR beta chains came to about 80 million, with around 10 million shared. Profiling relied on immunoSEQ multiplex PCR, and the TCRdb table lists in-frame clones only, not all of them. The V and J calls and clone size come from that table; D and trimming were worked out from the DNA. The sample holds about 170,000 clones, over 65% seen once. To note about this clone: Antigen: not known.

Although they were nominally healthy when sampled, donors likely had unrecorded immune exposures. Source material: PBMCs. This sequence originates from a female donor in good health and CMV-seronegative.

The CDR3 nucleotides are TGTGCCAGCAGGTACAGGGTTTTCAATGAAAAACTGTTTTTT. Translating it yields CASRYRVFNEKLFF. The genes are TRBV6-1 and TRBJ1-4; maybe TRBD1 (6 bases). Germline values: CDR1 MNHNS, CDR2 SASEGT. This CDR3 is built from 14 residues. V was cut by 6 bases and J by 5 bases, with 13 bases left in between.